This TCR beta chain was documented in a study of T cell clonotyping in hematopoietic cell transplantation. The study, taken as a whole, reports: Broader posttransplant TCR repertoire diversity was predicted by graft donor and pretransplant recipient Inverse Simpson Index values. Without cell sorting, CD4 versus CD8 contributions remain unresolved.

As regards this clone: Its matching antigen is unknown.

Recipient blood drawn about 28 days pretransplant and days 30, 100, 180 after. Germline CDR1 and CDR2: SGHTA and FQGNSA. The CDR3 sequence is 15 residues long. V was trimmed by 4 bases and J by 1 base, leaving 11 bases between them. The repertoire was sequenced with immunoSEQ multiplex PCR; TCRdb's copy has only in-frame clones and lacks some. The repertoire includes under 7,500 clones, roughly 88% of them detected once, and about 41% sits in the top ten. The source was peripheral blood mononuclear cells, collected 100 days after allogeneic stem cell transplant. The sequence was obtained from a female patient aged 45-60 years who had an allogeneic stem cell transplant from a related donor, so the T cells may come from the graft donor. Some clones in this sample may be carry-over from other donors' samples. V and J are TRBV7-2 and TRBJ2-1; tentative D call: TRBD1 (6 bases). CDR3 in amino acids: CASSSMTGSYNEQFF. The CDR3 nucleotides are TGTGCCAGCAGCTCTATGACAGGTTCCTACAATGAGCAGTTCTTC.